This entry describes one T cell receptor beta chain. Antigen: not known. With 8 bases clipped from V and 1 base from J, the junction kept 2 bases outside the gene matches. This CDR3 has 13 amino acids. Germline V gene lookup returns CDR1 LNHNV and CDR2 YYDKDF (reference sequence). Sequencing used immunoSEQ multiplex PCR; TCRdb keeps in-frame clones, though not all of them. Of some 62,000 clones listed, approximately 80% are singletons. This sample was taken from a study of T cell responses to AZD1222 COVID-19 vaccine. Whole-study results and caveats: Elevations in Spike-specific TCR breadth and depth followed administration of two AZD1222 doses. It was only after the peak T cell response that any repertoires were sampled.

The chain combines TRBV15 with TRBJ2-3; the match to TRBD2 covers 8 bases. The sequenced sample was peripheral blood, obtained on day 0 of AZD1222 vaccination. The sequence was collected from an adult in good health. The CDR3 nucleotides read TGTGCCACCCTTAGCGGGGGCACAGATACGCAGTATTTT. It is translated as CATLSGGTDTQYF.